The 30 T cell receptor beta chains below come from one sample, sequenced in a study of T cells in Graves' hyperthyroidism and ophthalmopathy. Amplified TCR beta CDR3 regions derived from RNA transcripts. HTBI primers were employed in a first-round RT-PCR of the TCR CDR3. Using its own MiXCR run on the multiplex PCR reads, TCRdb lists one record per CDR3 protein. The sample lists approximately 410,000 distinct CDR3 sequences; about 15% were seen once. Sequences were obtained from blood. The receptors were gathered from a man aged 18 to 29 with Graves' ophthalmopathy.

The chain carries TRBV5-6 and TRBJ2-7; D possibly uses TRBD1 or TRBD2 (5 bases each). The germline V gene encodes CDR1 SGHDT and CDR2 YYEEEE. This CDR3 has 15 residues. V was trimmed by 3 bases and J by 3 bases, leaving 16 bases between them. The CDR3 protein is CASSSGTLERYEQYF. Written as DNA, the CDR3 is TGTGCCAGCAGCTCCGGGACCCTAGAACGCTACGAGCAGTACTTC.

This clonotype was detected once. A clone one base away is much larger, so this may be a read error. V usage is TRBV12-3 or TRBV12-4 and J usage is TRBJ1-2; D possibly corresponds to TRBD1 (5 bases). The CDR3 loop spans 17 amino acids. CDR3 loop: CASSLGLQVLSPYGHTF. In nucleotides, the CDR3 is TGTGCCAGCAGCCTGGGGTTACAGGTCCTATCACCCTATGGCCACACCTTC.

The sample holds a few counts of this clonotype. The DNA for the CDR3 is TGTGCCAGCGGTCGAGAGGGTCTGGCAACTAATGAAAAACTGTTTTTT. Residues: CASGREGLATNEKLFF. The chain joins TRBV28 to TRBJ1-4; D is unclear. The CDR3 runs to 16 residues. The germline V gene encodes CDR1 MDHEN and CDR2 SYDVKM. Trimming left V 8 bases short and J 0 bases short, with 16 bases between.

This clonotype has a handful of counts. The V call is TRBV19, the J call TRBJ1-5, with 9 bases identical to TRBD1. Germline lookup yields CDR1 LNHDA and CDR2 SQIVND (reference sequence). The CDR3 is made up of 16 amino acids. Trimming cost V 5 bases and J 6 bases; bases outside gene matches: 11. The CDR3 DNA reads as TGTGCCAGTAGTTTTGGGACAGGGCTAATTCGTCAGCCCCAGCATTTT. Protein product: CASSFGTGLIRQPQHF.

The table lists this clonotype with a few counts. The chain couples TRBV29-1 to TRBJ1-4; no reliable D call. The length of the CDR3 is 11 residues. From germline, CDR1 is SQVTM and CDR2 ANQGSEA. Trimming took 5 bases from V and 15 from J, leaving 16 bases between them. This chain's CDR3 is CSVILGGRLFF. The CDR3, as DNA: TGCAGCGTTATCCTCGGCGGTAGGTTGTTTTTT.

Ten or more counts support this clonotype. V gene TRBV27 combines with J gene TRBJ2-1, with D possibly called TRBD1 or TRBD2 (5 bases each). Trimming took 1 base from V and 7 from J, leaving 11 bases between them. The CDR3 has 14 amino acids. Germline V CDR1 and CDR2: MNHEY, SMNVEV (reference sequence). In DNA form, the CDR3 reads TGTGCCAGCAGTTTATTCGGGGCTAGGAATGAGCAGTTCTTC. Translation: CASSLFGARNEQFF.

This clonotype was seen many times. The CDR3 DNA reads TGTGCCAGCTCACCAGGCAGGGGCACAGATACGCAGTATTTT. It translates to CASSPGRGTDTQYF. The gene calls are TRBV18 and TRBJ2-3, with D possibly matching TRBD1 (5 bases). The CDR3 is made up of 14 amino acids. Germline values: CDR1 KGHSH, CDR2 LQKENI. The V gene lost 2 bases and the J gene lost 1 base, with 7 bases spanning the gap.

This clonotype has a count of ten or more. The chain links TRBV28 to TRBJ2-2; D gene unclear. There are 14 residues in the CDR3. V shed 4 bases and J shed 9 bases, with 15 bases lying between them. Per the germline V gene, CDR1 is MDHEN and CDR2 is SYDVKM. CDR3 sequence: CASSSDPAHRELFF. DNA of the CDR3: TGTGCCAGCAGTTCGGATCCGGCCCACCGGGAGCTGTTTTTT.

J is TRBJ1-5 and V is TRBV28, with D tentatively TRBD1 (5 bases). Germline assignment: CDR1 MDHEN and CDR2 SYDVKM. Trimming removed 10 bases at V and 5 bases at J, with 18 bases between. There are 14 residues in the CDR3. This chain's CDR3 is CAIRGAGYDQPQHF. The CDR3 DNA is TGTGCCATCCGAGGGGCGGGGTACGATCAGCCCCAGCATTTT.

This clonotype has a count of ten or more. In DNA form, the CDR3 reads TGTGCCTGGAACGGGGGGGGAGGTCGCACTGAAGCTTTCTTT. As protein: CAWNGGGGRTEAFF. This chain uses TRBV30 with TRBJ1-1; D is perhaps TRBD1 (5 bases). The germline CDR1 and CDR2 sequences are GTSNPN and SVGIG (reference sequence). The CDR3 covers 14 residues. Deletions cut 4 bases from V and 4 bases from J, with 16 bases between. The variable domain in full, with the rest retrieved from reference TRBV30 and TRBJ1-1, is SQTIHQWPATLVQPVGSPLSLECTVEGTSNPNLYWYRQAAGRGLQLLFYSVGIGQISSEVPQNLSASRPQDRQFILSSKKLLLSDSGFYLCAWNGGGGRTEAFFGQGTRLTVV.

This clonotype was observed at least ten times. The chain carries TRBV7-6 and TRBJ1-1; D not resolved. The CDR3 extends over 13 amino acids. V gave up 0 bases and J gave up 5 bases, with 7 bases separating them. CDR1 and CDR2 (germline): SGHVS, FNYEAQ. This CDR3 reads CASSLAGWTEAFF. The CDR3 nucleotides read TGTGCCAGCAGCTTAGCCGGGTGGACTGAAGCTTTCTTT.

This clonotype was counted only a few times. The chain employs TRBV7-8 and TRBJ1-2; D is perhaps TRBD1 (5 bases). CDR1 SGHVS and CDR2 FQNEAQ come from the germline V gene. This CDR3 has 16 residues. The V end was cut by 5 bases, the J end by 0 bases, with 16 bases between. For the CDR3, the DNA is TGTGCCAGCAGCCTTGATGGGGAGGGGTCTAACTATGGCTACACCTTC. Encoded protein: CASSLDGEGSNYGYTF.

Details on this clonotype: Germline and junction disagree at one end, which may indicate a read error. The chain recombines TRBV4-1 with TRBJ2-7, with TRBD1 matching 7 bases. CDR3 length equals 15 residues. Germline assignment: CDR1 MGHRA and CDR2 YSYEKL. The DNA of the CDR3 is TGCGCCAGCAGACCTACCTGGGACAGCGGCTACGAGCAGCACTTC. This encodes CASRPTWDSGYEQHF.

As for this clonotype: An end of the junction differs from the germline gene, which may be a read error. The chain couples TRBV18 to TRBJ1-3; TRBD1 agrees at 7 bases. The CDR3 runs to 15 residues. Germline V lookup: CDR1 KGHSH, CDR2 LQKENI. The CDR3 is CASSPGTAEGSTIYF. CDR3 nucleotides: TGTGCCAGCTCACCAGGGACAGCGGAAGGAAGCACCATATATTTT.

In its sample, this clonotype was seen many times. The V gene is TRBV2, the J gene TRBJ2-5, with 14 bases aligning to TRBD2. This CDR3 comprises 16 residues. CDR1 SNHLY and CDR2 FYNNEI come from the germline V gene. Unmatched junction bases numbered 5, after V lost 4 bases and J lost 4 bases. CDR3 sequence: CASSVLGLAGGETQYF. The CDR3 bases are TGTGCCAGCAGTGTGCTCGGACTAGCGGGAGGAGAGACCCAGTACTTC.

The sample holds many counts of this clonotype. The chain carries TRBV12-3 or TRBV12-4 and TRBJ2-3; 12 bases match TRBD2. The CDR3 is 16 amino acids. Unmatched junction bases numbered 9, after V lost 5 bases and J lost 6 bases. The CDR3 DNA sequence: TGTGCCAGCAGTGCCCCCCTAGCGGGGGGGCCTGATACGCAGTATTTT. It yields the protein CASSAPLAGGPDTQYF.

This clonotype was detected only a few times. The chain's CDR3 is CASSKKDGVPYEQYF. The CDR3 DNA reads TGCGCCAGCAGCAAGAAGGACGGCGTACCCTACGAGCAGTACTTC. This chain links TRBV5-1 with TRBJ2-7; D is ambiguous. This CDR3 contains 15 residues. V was shortened by 4 bases and J by 2 bases, with 16 bases between the two germline ends. In germline, CDR1 is SGHRS, CDR2 YFSETQ.

On this clonotype itself: This could be a read error, since a much larger clone is one nucleotide away. The rearrangement links TRBV30 to TRBJ1-6; TRBD1 might be the D (6 bases). V lost 8 bases and J 14 bases, leaving 25 bases between the germline ends. Germline-derived CDR1 and CDR2 are GTSNPN and SVGIG (reference sequence). This CDR3 is 14 amino acids long. The CDR3 DNA is TGTGCCGTGCAAAGGGACACGGGATTTGCGTCCCTCCACTTT. Translating gives CAVQRDTGFASLHF.

The CDR3 loop reads CATSAGGAGYTF. The CDR3 region has the DNA TGTGCCACCAGTGCGGGAGGGGCTGGCTACACCTTC. V is TRBV24-1 and J is TRBJ1-2, with D possibly TRBD1 on 5 matching bases. V gave up 5 bases and J gave up 7 bases, with 10 bases separating them. Germline V gives CDR1 KGHDR, CDR2 SFDVKD. The CDR3 is made up of 12 amino acids.

There are many counts of this clonotype. The V call is TRBV5-1, the J call TRBJ2-2, with 9 positions matching TRBD1. Germline V gene lookup returns CDR1 SGHRS and CDR2 YFSETQ. This CDR3 has 15 amino acids. The V and J ends lost 7 bases and 3 bases, in that order; junction bases with no gene match: 7. In DNA, the CDR3 is TGCGCCAGCGGCAGCGGGACAGGGTACACCGGGGAGCTGTTTTTT. This codes for CASGSGTGYTGELFF.

This clonotype was counted between two and nine times. The chain recombines TRBV5-1 with TRBJ2-6; 7 nucleotides match TRBD1. Trimming removed 4 bases from V and 0 bases from J; junction bases left unmatched: 7. The CDR3 extends over 17 amino acids. The V gene's germline CDR1 is SGHRS and CDR2 YFSETQ. The CDR3 DNA reads TGCGCCAGCAGCCCCGGACCAGGGGGCTCTGGGGCCAACGTCCTGACTTTC. Its protein product is CASSPGPGGSGANVLTF.

This rearrangement joins TRBV18 to TRBJ1-6; a weak D match, TRBD1 (5 bases). Germline lookup yields CDR1 KGHSH and CDR2 LQKENI. The CDR3 has 15 residues. V gave up 2 bases and J gave up 6 bases, with 11 bases separating them. Written as DNA, the CDR3 is TGTGCCAGCTCACCAGAAGGCAGGGCTAATTCACCCCTCCACTTT. It encodes CASSPEGRANSPLHF.

At least ten counts were recorded for this clonotype. J is TRBJ2-7 and V is TRBV11-2, with D perhaps TRBD2 (5 bases). CDR1 and CDR2 from the germline V gene are SGHAT and FQNNGV. The V end was cut by 1 base, the J end by 2 bases, with 12 bases between. This CDR3 spans 15 amino acids. CDR3 amino acids: CASSLVISEAYEQYF. CDR3 nucleotide sequence: TGTGCCAGCAGCTTAGTGATTAGCGAGGCCTACGAGCAGTACTTC.

A note on this clonotype: It may be a read error: a sequence one base away is much more abundant. The V gene is TRBV3-1, the J gene TRBJ2-5, with 8 bases matching TRBD2. The CDR3 spans 18 residues. From germline, CDR1 is LGHDT and CDR2 YNNKEL (reference sequence). The CDR3 nucleotides are TGTACCAGCAGCCAAGACGAGTCGCGGGGGGAGAACCAAGAGACCCAGTACTTC. This gives the protein CTSSQDESRGENQETQYF.

This clonotype was seen more than once but under ten times. V usage is TRBV7-4 and J usage is TRBJ2-7, with 7 bases aligning to TRBD1. CDR3 length: 13 residues. Germline-derived CDR1 and CDR2 are SGHVT and SQSDAQ. V was pared by 6 bases and J by 4 bases, with 6 bases of the junction left unmatched. The CDR3 loop reads CASRVTGRYEQYF. Written as DNA, the CDR3 is TGTGCCAGCAGGGTGACAGGGCGGTACGAGCAGTACTTC.

This clonotype was seen a few times. The V and J genes are TRBV20-1 and TRBJ2-7, with 9 bases that match TRBD2. Trimming removed 2 bases from V and 4 bases from J; junction bases left unmatched: 6. There are 14 residues in the CDR3. CDR1 DFQATT and CDR2 SNEGSKA come from the germline V gene (reference sequence). This CDR3 reads CSARPRRGGYEQYF. DNA for the CDR3: TGCAGTGCTAGACCTAGGCGGGGGGGATACGAGCAGTACTTC.

This clonotype appeared many times. The chain combines TRBV7-9 with TRBJ2-5; D is uncertain. CDR1 and CDR2 (germline): SEHNR, FQNEAQ (reference sequence). V gave up 3 bases and J gave up 1 base, with 9 bases separating them. The CDR3 totals 14 residues. The DNA for the CDR3 is TGTGCCAGCAGCTTGGACCTAAGCCAAGAGACCCAGTACTTC. Translated, it gives CASSLDLSQETQYF. The variable domain in full, completed from reference TRBV7-9 and TRBJ2-5, reads DTGVSQNPRHKITKRGQNVTFRCDPISEHNRLYWYRQTLGQGPEFLTYFQNEAQLEKSRLLSDRFSAERPKGSFSTLEIQRTEQGDSAMYLCASSLDLSQETQYFGPGTRLLVL.

This clonotype was counted at least ten times. The chain joins TRBV20-1 to TRBJ1-1, with D possibly matching TRBD1 (6 bases). V shed 2 bases and J shed 6 bases, with 16 bases lying between them. Germline V gene sequence: CDR1 DFQATT, CDR2 SNEGSKA (reference sequence). CDR3 length equals 14 residues. For the CDR3, the DNA is TGCAGTGCTAGAAAACCGGGGGCGCGCGCTGAAGCTTTCTTT. It codes for CSARKPGARAEAFF.

This chain connects TRBV7-3 to TRBJ2-7; 8 bases align to TRBD2. This CDR3 is built from 15 residues. Germline V gene data show CDR1 as SGHTA and CDR2 as FQGTGA. Trimming at V came to 1 base and at J to 7 bases, leaving 9 bases not matched to a gene. CDR3 DNA: TGTGCCAGCAGCTTAAGTCCGGGGGGGGCGGGTGAGCAGTACTTC. Protein sequence: CASSLSPGGAGEQYF.

The chain employs TRBV19 and TRBJ2-1, with 12 nucleotides matching TRBD2. The germline V gene has CDR1 LNHDA and CDR2 SQIVND (reference sequence). J gave up 4 bases and V 5 bases, and 9 bases lay outside the gene matches. There are 17 residues in the CDR3. The CDR3 nucleotides read TGTGCCAGTAGTGCCGGACTAGCGGGGATCTTATACAATGAGCAGTTCTTC. Protein sequence: CASSAGLAGILYNEQFF.